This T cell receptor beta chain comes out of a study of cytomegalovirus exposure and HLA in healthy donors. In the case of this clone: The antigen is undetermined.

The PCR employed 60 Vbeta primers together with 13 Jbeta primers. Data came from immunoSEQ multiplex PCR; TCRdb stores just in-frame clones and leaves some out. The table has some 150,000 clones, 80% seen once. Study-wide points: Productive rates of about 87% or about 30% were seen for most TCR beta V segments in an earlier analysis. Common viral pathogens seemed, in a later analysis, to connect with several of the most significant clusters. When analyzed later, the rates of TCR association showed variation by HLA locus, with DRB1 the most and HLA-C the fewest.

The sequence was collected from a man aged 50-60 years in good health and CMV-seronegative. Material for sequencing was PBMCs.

The CDR3 DNA reads as TGTGCCAGCAGCCCAGGGACTAGCGGGAGGTTTGAGACCCAGTACTTC. Translation gives CASSPGTSGRFETQYF. This chain connects TRBV7-3 to TRBJ2-5; 15 bases agree with TRBD2. Germline loops: CDR1 SGHTA, CDR2 FQGTGA. The junction had 6 bases not matched to a gene; V was cut back by 5 bases and J by 5 bases. The CDR3 totals 16 residues.